This record concerns one TCR beta chain sequence. Its antigen is still unknown. Germline CDR1 and CDR2: ENHRY and SYGVKD. Between the trimmed V and J ends, which lost 3 bases and 4 bases, there was a span of 17 bases. The CDR3 is 16 amino acids. The data were obtained in a study of T-cell memory formation after mild COVID-19. Looking at the study overall: Largely, TCR clusters stayed within a single donor.

Points from the study as a whole: CD4/CD8 balance characterized clones contracting day 15 to 85, and CD4+ skew characterized later expanders. Pre-infection memory carried some responding clones, suggesting that cross-reactive memory joined.

TCRdb analysed the 5' RACE reads with MiXCR anew, one entry per CDR3 protein. The sample has 95,000 to 120,000 distinct CDR3 sequences; 22% are singletons. The rearrangement joins TRBV10-3 to TRBJ2-3; tentative D call: TRBD2 (6 bases). The TCR comes from a man aged 18 to 30 who had mild COVID-19 (a few samples of this study predate the infection). Cell type and time point are not known. The sample consisted of PBMCs or a T cell subset sorted from them (not recorded which). The CDR3 region has the DNA TGTGCCATCAGTGAAGAAGGAAAGGGACTTTCAGATACGCAGTATTTT. Translation gives CAISEEGKGLSDTQYF.